The following is a TCR beta chain sequence with its context. The data were taken from a study of blood T cell repertoires in COVID-19. The wider study: Specimens from acute and convalescent COVID-19 originated in the United States, Italy and Spain. In each case, the material was cDNA or gDNA derived from T cells, B-cell-depleted T cells, or PBMCs.

As originally analysed: Reference gene primer amplification gave nucleated cell count estimates. The method was immunoSEQ multiplex PCR; TCRdb's version includes in-frame clones alone and lacks a portion of them. For V, J and clone size, that table is used; D and trimming come from the DNA. Of about 76,000 clones in the sample, roughly 90% were seen once. With V trimmed by 3 bases and J by 7 bases, 6 bases remained unmatched. The CDR3 has 14 residues. CDR1 and CDR2 (germline): KGHSH, LQKENI. This rearrangement joins TRBV18 to TRBJ1-2; 9 bases match TRBD1. Sequences were obtained from peripheral blood. This receptor was identified in a human donor in a cohort sampled during active COVID-19. The CDR3 coding sequence is TGTGCCAGCTCACCGGACAGGGGAGGAAGTGGCTACACCTTC. Protein product: CASSPDRGGSGYTF.